This TCR beta chain derives from a study of beta chain features in type 1 diabetes. Sorted populations all exceeded 95% purity. The sample holds a few counts of this clone. Its matching antigen is unknown. Study-level findings and limits: More deletions and fewer insertions at VDJ junctions were found in patients with type 1 diabetes. For patients, the naive, central memory and Treg TCRB repertoires appeared more alike than for healthy donors. PCR could preferentially amplify shorter templates, alike in patients and controls.

This CDR3 has 16 residues. TCRB transcripts that were expressed got sequenced, as all of the isolated RNA had been reverse transcribed. Clones were read by immunoSEQ multiplex PCR, and TCRdb kept only the in-frame ones, dropping some. The sample shows hundreds of thousands of clones, 8% of them seen only once. This chain connects TRBV21-1 to TRBJ2-2. TRBV21-1 is deemed a pseudogene. The receptor was derived from a woman aged 18-29 years in good health. Sequenced input: central memory CD4+ T cells from blood. The CDR3 reads CASLSNGSFYTGELFF. The CDR3 DNA reads TGTGCCAGCCTCAGTAACGGCTCATTCTACACCGGGGAGCTGTTTTTT.